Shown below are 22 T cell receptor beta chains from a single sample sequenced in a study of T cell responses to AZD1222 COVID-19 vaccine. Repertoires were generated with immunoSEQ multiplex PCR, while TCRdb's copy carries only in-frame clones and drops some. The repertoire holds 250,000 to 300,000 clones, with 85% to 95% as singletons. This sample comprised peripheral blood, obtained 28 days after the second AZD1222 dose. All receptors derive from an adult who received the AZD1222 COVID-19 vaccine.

For the CDR3, the DNA is TGTGCCAGCAGTGACAGGACGGGGAACACTGAAGCTTTCTTT. It specifies CASSDRTGNTEAFF. V is TRBV2 and J is TRBJ1-1, with D unclear. Germline assignment: CDR1 SNHLY and CDR2 FYNNEI. This CDR3 contains 14 residues. The V gene lost 3 bases and the J gene lost 1 base, with 9 bases spanning the gap. The full variable domain, in which reference TRBV2 and TRBJ1-1 provide the parts outside the CDR3, is EPEVTQTPSHQVTQMGQEVILRCVPISNHLYFYWYRQILGQKVEFLVSFYNNEISEKSEIFDDQFSVERPDGSNFTLKIRSTKLEDSAMYFCASSDRTGNTEAFFGQGTRLTVV.

The chain's CDR3 is CATSEFGGAGTGELFF. The CDR3 DNA follows: TGTGCCACCAGTGAATTCGGGGGGGCCGGGACCGGGGAGCTGTTTTTT. The chain is built from TRBV24-1 and TRBJ2-2, with TRBD2 matching over 8 bases. CDR1 KGHDR and CDR2 SFDVKD come from the germline V gene. The junction had 8 bases not matched to a gene; V was cut back by 4 bases and J by 5 bases. The CDR3 covers 16 residues.

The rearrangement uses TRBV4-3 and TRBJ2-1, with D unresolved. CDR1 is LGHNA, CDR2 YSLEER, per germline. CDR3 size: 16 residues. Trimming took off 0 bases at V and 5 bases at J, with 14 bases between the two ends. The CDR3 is CASSQDSGLGHNEQFF. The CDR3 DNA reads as TGCGCCAGCAGCCAAGATAGTGGGCTAGGGCACAATGAGCAGTTCTTC.

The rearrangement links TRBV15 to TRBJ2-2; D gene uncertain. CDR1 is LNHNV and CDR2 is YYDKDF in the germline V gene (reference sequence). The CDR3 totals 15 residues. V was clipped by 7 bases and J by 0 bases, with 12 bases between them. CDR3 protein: CATNPNFANTGELFF. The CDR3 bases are TGTGCCACCAATCCTAATTTCGCGAACACCGGGGAGCTGTTTTTT.

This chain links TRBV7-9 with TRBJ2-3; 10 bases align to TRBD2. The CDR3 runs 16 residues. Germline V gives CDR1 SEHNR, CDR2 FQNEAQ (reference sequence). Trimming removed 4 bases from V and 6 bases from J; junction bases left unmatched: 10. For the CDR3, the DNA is TGTGCCAGCAGCTCGTATCTAGCGGGGGACCTCGATACGCAGTATTTT. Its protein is CASSSYLAGDLDTQYF.

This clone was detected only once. The CDR3 protein is CASSFIAGVADTQYF. DNA for the CDR3: TGTGCCAGCAGTTTTATAGCGGGAGTAGCAGATACGCAGTATTTT. V and J are TRBV7-8 and TRBJ2-3; 9 nucleotides line up with TRBD2. This CDR3 spans 15 amino acids. The V gene's germline CDR1 is SGHVS and CDR2 FQNEAQ. V trimming: 6 bases; J trimming: 4 bases; junction bases outside the gene matches: 8. Drawing the rest from reference TRBV7-8 and TRBJ2-3, the complete variable domain is GAGVSQSPRYKVAKRGQDVALRCDPISGHVSLFWYQQALGQGPEFLTYFQNEAQLDKSGLPSDRFFAERPEGSVSTLKIQRTQQEDSAVYLCASSFIAGVADTQYFGPGTRLTVL.

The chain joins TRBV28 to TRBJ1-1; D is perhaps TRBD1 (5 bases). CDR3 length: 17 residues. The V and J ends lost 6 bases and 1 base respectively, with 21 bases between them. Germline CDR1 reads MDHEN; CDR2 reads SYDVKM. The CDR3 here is CASRVRMGTGQNTEAFF. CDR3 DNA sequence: TGTGCCAGCAGGGTAAGGATGGGGACGGGTCAGAACACTGAAGCTTTCTTT.

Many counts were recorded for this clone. CDR3 residues: CASSTGALPLQETQYF. The CDR3 region has the DNA TGTGCCAGCAGTACCGGAGCCCTACCCCTCCAAGAGACCCAGTACTTC. The chain recombines TRBV2 with TRBJ2-5; D is undetermined. The CDR3 covers 16 residues. Germline values: CDR1 SNHLY, CDR2 FYNNEI. V lost 5 bases and J 1 base, leaving 17 bases between the germline ends.

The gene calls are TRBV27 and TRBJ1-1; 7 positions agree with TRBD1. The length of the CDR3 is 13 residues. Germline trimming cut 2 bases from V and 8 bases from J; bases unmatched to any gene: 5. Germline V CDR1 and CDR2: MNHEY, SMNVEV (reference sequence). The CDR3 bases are TGTGCCAGCAGTTTACTCGACAGGGCCGAAGCTTTCTTT. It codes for CASSLLDRAEAFF.

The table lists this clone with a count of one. The CDR3 DNA is TGTGCCAGCAGTTTCGGGCGGAACACTGAAGCTTTCTTT. It specifies CASSFGRNTEAFF. V and J are TRBV28 and TRBJ1-1; the D is unclear. The CDR3 runs 13 residues. The V end lost 3 bases, the J end lost 1 base, and 6 bases lay between the germline ends. Germline V gene sequence: CDR1 MDHEN, CDR2 SYDVKM.

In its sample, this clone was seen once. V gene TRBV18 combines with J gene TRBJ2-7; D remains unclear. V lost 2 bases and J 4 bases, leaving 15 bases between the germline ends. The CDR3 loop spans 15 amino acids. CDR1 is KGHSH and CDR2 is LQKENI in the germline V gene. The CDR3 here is CASSPNGVSIYEQYF. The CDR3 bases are TGTGCCAGCTCACCAAACGGCGTTTCAATTTACGAGCAGTACTTC. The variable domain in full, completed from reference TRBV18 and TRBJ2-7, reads NAGVMQNPRHLVRRRGQEARLRCSPMKGHSHVYWYRQLPEEGLKFMVYLQKENIIDESGMPKERFSAEFPKEGPSILRIQQVVRGDSAAYFCASSPNGVSIYEQYFGPGTRLTVT.

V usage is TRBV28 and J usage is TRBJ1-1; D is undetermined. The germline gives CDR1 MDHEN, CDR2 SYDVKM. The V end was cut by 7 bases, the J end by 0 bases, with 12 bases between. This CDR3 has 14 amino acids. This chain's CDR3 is CASTHPNMNTEAFF. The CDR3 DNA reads TGTGCCAGCACCCACCCAAACATGAACACTGAAGCTTTCTTT. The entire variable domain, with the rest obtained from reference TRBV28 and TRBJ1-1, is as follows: DVKVTQSSRYLVKRTGEKVFLECVQDMDHENMFWYRQDPGLGLRLIYFSYDVKMKEKGDIPEGYSVSREKKERFSLILESASTNQTSMYLCASTHPNMNTEAFFGQGTRLTVV.

The CDR3 protein is CAWVEAGGPTDTQYF. In DNA form, the CDR3 reads TGTGCCTGGGTGGAAGCGGGAGGGCCGACAGATACGCAGTATTTT. The chain uses TRBV30 and TRBJ2-3; 10 bases match TRBD2. Germline trimming cut 5 bases from V and 3 bases from J; bases unmatched to any gene: 8. Germline CDR1 is GTSNPN and CDR2 is SVGIG (reference sequence). The CDR3 totals 15 residues. The variable domain in full, with the rest retrieved from reference TRBV30 and TRBJ2-3, is SQTIHQWPATLVQPVGSPLSLECTVEGTSNPNLYWYRQAAGRGLQLLFYSVGIGQISSEVPQNLSASRPQDRQFILSSKKLLLSDSGFYLCAWVEAGGPTDTQYFGPGTRLTVL.

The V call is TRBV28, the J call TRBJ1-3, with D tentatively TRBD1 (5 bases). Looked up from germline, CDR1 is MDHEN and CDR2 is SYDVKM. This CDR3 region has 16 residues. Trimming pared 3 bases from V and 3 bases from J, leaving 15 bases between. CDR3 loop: CASSFWGREDGNTIYF. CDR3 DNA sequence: TGTGCCAGCAGTTTCTGGGGCAGGGAGGATGGAAACACCATATATTTT. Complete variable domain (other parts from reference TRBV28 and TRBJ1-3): DVKVTQSSRYLVKRTGEKVFLECVQDMDHENMFWYRQDPGLGLRLIYFSYDVKMKEKGDIPEGYSVSREKKERFSLILESASTNQTSMYLCASSFWGREDGNTIYFGEGSWLTVV.

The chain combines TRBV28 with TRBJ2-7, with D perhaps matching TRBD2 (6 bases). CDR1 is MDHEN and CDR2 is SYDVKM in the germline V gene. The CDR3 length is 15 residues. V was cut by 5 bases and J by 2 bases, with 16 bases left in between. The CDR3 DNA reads TGTGCCAGCAGTCCCCCGGGGGTCCCCGCCTACGAGCAGTACTTC. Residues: CASSPPGVPAYEQYF. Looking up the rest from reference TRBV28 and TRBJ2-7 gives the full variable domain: DVKVTQSSRYLVKRTGEKVFLECVQDMDHENMFWYRQDPGLGLRLIYFSYDVKMKEKGDIPEGYSVSREKKERFSLILESASTNQTSMYLCASSPPGVPAYEQYFGPGTRLTVT.

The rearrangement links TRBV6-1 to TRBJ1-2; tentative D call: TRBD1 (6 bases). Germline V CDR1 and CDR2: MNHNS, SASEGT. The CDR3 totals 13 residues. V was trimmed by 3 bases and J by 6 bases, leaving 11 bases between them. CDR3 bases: TGTGCCAGCAGTGAGGCAGGGGTGGATGGCTACACCTTC. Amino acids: CASSEAGVDGYTF.

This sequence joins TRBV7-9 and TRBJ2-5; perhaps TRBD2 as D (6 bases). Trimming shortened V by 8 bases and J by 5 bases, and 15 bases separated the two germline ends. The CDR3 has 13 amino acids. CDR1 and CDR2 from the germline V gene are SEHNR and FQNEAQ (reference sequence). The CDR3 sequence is CASRLGGRETQYF. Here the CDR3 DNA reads TGTGCCAGCCGATTGGGGGGTCGGGAGACCCAGTACTTC.

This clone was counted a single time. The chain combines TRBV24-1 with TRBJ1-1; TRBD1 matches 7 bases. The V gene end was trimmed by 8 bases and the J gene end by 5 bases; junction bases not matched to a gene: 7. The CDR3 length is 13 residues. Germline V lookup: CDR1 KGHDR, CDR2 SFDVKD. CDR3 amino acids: CATKETGRTEAFF. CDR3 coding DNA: TGTGCCACCAAAGAGACAGGGAGGACTGAAGCTTTCTTT.

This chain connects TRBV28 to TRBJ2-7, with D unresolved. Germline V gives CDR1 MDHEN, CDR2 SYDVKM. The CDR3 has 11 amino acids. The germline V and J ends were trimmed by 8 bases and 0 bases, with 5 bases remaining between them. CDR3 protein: CASATSYEQYF. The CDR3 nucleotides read TGTGCCAGCGCCACCTCCTACGAGCAGTACTTC.

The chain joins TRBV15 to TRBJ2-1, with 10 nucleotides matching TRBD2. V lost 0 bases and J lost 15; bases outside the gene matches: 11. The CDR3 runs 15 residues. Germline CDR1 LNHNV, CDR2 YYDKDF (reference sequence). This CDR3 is CATSRDVLAGARPFF. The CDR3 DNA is TGTGCCACCAGCAGAGATGTGCTAGCGGGGGCAAGACCGTTCTTC.

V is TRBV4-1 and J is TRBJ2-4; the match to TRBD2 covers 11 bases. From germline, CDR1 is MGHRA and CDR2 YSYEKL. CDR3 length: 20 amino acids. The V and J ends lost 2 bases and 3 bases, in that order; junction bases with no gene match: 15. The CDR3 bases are TGCGCCAGCAGCCAACTAATACCCGGGACTAGCGGATGGGGCAAAAACATTCAGTACTTC. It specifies CASSQLIPGTSGWGKNIQYF.

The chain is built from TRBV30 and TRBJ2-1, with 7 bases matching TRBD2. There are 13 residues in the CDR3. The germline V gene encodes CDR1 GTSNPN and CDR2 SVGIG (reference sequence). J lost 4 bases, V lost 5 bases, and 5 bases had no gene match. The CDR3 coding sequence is TGTGCCTGGTCCACGGGGGGATACAATGAGCAGTTCTTC. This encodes CAWSTGGYNEQFF.